These T cell receptor beta chains were read from a single sample in a study of CD8+CD57+ T cells in acquired aplastic anemia. TCRdb reprocessed the reads via MiXCR and lists one record per CDR3 protein. The sample consists of about 190,000 distinct CDR3 sequences, approximately 50% of them appearing once. Sample: sorted CD4+, CD8+, or CD8+CD57+ T cells (not recorded which) from PBMCs. The receptor source for this set is a human donor with aplastic anemia. CDR3s include the opening cysteine and the closing phenylalanine or tryptophan. A D gene is named only where the DNA matches it firmly. Size is omitted from some rows. Given values are once, few, many or a class for expanded clones.

V: TRBV3-1
size: .
J: TRBJ2-2
D: .
DNA: TGTGCCAGCCAAAGGGGCGCCGCCGGGGAGCTGTTTTTT
CDR3: CASQRGAAGELFF

V: TRBV20-1
size: .
J: TRBJ1-2
D: TRBD1
DNA: TGCAGTGTTAGTGAGACAGGGGGTAGATATGGCTACACCTTC
CDR3: CSVSETGGRYGYTF

V: TRBV7-8
size: many
J: TRBJ1-1
D: TRBD1
DNA: TGTGCCAGCAGCATTAGGGGACAGGGAATAAATGAAGCTTTCTTT
CDR3: CASSIRGQGINEAFF

V: TRBV3-1
size: .
J: TRBJ2-2
D: TRBD1
DNA: TGTGCCAGCAGCTGGACAGGGAGCACCGGGGAGCTGTTTTTT
CDR3: CASSWTGSTGELFF

V: TRBV12-3/TRBV12-4
size: many
J: TRBJ2-5
D: .
DNA: TGTGCCAGCAGTTCCAGGGAACGCGAGGAGACCCAGTACTTC
CDR3: CASSSREREETQYF

V: TRBV19
size: .
J: TRBJ1-1
D: .
DNA: TGTGCCAGTAGCCGCCAGAGTGAAGCTTTCTTT
CDR3: CASSRQSEAFF

V: TRBV5-6
size: many
J: TRBJ1-1
D: .
DNA: TGTGCCAGCAGCTTTCCGGGGAGAGACACTGAAGCTTTCTTT
CDR3: CASSFPGRDTEAFF

V: TRBV2
size: .
J: TRBJ2-5
D: .
DNA: TGTGCCAGCAGTGGTATTTGGACCCAGTACTTC
CDR3: CASSGIWTQYF

V: TRBV9
size: many
J: TRBJ1-2
D: .
DNA: TGTGCCAGCAGCGTGGACAGAATCAACTATGGCTACACCTTC
CDR3: CASSVDRINYGYTF

V: TRBV6-1
size: many
J: TRBJ1-1
D: .
DNA: TGTGCCAGCAGTGAAAGGCGGCAGGGGATGAACACTGAAGCTTTCTTT
CDR3: CASSERRQGMNTEAFF

V: TRBV10-3
size: many
J: TRBJ2-1
D: TRBD1
DNA: TGTGCCATCACCGGGACAGGGGTCAATGAGCAGTTCTTC
CDR3: CAITGTGVNEQFF

V: TRBV4-1
size: many
J: TRBJ1-6
D: .
DNA: TGCGCCAGCAGCCAAGATCTTCGTAGGGGCAATTCACCCCTCCACTTT
CDR3: CASSQDLRRGNSPLHF

V: TRBV24-1
size: few
J: TRBJ2-5
D: .
DNA: TGTGCCACCAGTAGGGGTGAGGGGACCCAGTACTTC
CDR3: CATSRGEGTQYF

V: TRBV15
size: few
J: TRBJ2-3
D: .
DNA: TGTGCCACCAGCAGAGATAACGGGGGACGAGGAGATACGCAGTATTTT
CDR3: CATSRDNGGRGDTQYF

V: TRBV5-4
size: .
J: TRBJ2-4
D: .
DNA: TGTGCCAGCAGCAGAGACAGCTTAAACATTCAGTACTTC
CDR3: CASSRDSLNIQYF